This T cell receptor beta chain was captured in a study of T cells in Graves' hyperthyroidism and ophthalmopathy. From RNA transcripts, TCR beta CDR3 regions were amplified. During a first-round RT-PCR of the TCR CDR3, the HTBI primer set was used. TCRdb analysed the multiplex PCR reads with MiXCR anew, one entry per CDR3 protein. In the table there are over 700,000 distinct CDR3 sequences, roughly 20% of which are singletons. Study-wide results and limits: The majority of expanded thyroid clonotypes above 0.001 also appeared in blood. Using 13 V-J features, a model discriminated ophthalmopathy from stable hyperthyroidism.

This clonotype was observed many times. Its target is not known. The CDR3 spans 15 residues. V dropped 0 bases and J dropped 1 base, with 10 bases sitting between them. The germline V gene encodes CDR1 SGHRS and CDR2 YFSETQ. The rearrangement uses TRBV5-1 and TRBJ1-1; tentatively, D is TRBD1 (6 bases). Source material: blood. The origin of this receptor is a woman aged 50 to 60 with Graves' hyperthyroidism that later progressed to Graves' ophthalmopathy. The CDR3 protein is CASSLGTEKNTEAFF. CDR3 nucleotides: TGCGCCAGCAGCTTGGGGACAGAAAAGAACACTGAAGCTTTCTTT.